The next 16 T cell receptor beta chains were all read from a single sample in a study of T-cell reconstitution after alpha-beta-depleted transplantation in children. The TCRbeta library was prepared with unique molecular identifiers. TCRdb re-analysed the PCR reads in MiXCR, keeping a single row per CDR3 protein. The data hold about 610,000 distinct CDR3 sequences, with more than 9% observed a single time. The input for sequencing was PBMCs from the stem cell graft donor, taken from the stem cell graft. Every receptor here comes from a human donor who donated a stem cell graft to a child with acute myeloid leukemia.

The chain combines TRBV12-3 or TRBV12-4 with TRBJ2-2; the D is unclear. This CDR3 has 14 residues. With 8 bases removed from V and 2 bases from J, the gap between germline ends came to 12 bases. CDR3 nucleotide sequence: TGTGCCAGCCAGTCTCTACGCAACACCGGGGAGCTGTTTTTT. It translates to CASQSLRNTGELFF.

This clonotype was counted at least ten times. The chain uses TRBV29-1 and TRBJ2-5; tentatively, D is TRBD2 (6 bases). This CDR3 is 12 amino acids long. V dropped 4 bases and J dropped 5 bases, with 11 bases sitting between them. The germline gives CDR1 SQVTM, CDR2 ANQGSEA. CDR3 nucleotide sequence: TGCAGCGTTGCGGCGGGACCGGAGACCCAGTACTTC. Translating it yields CSVAAGPETQYF.

This clonotype was found many times. The rearrangement links TRBV7-9 to TRBJ1-6; 12 bases fit TRBD1. Trimming cost V 4 bases and J 10 bases; bases outside gene matches: 5. Germline lookup yields CDR1 SEHNR and CDR2 FQNEAQ (reference sequence). The length of the CDR3 is 15 residues. The CDR3 here is CASSSTGTGGSPLHF. CDR3 nucleotide sequence: TGTGCCAGCAGCTCCACCGGGACAGGGGGCTCACCCCTCCACTTT. The entire variable domain, with the rest obtained from reference TRBV7-9 and TRBJ1-6, is as follows: DTGVSQNPRHKITKRGQNVTFRCDPISEHNRLYWYRQTLGQGPEFLTYFQNEAQLEKSRLLSDRFSAERPKGSFSTLEIQRTEQGDSAMYLCASSSTGTGGSPLHFGNGTRLTVT.

The V call is TRBV10-3, the J call TRBJ1-3; D remains unclear. CDR1 and CDR2 (germline): ENHRY, SYGVKD. Trimming took off 4 bases at V and 0 bases at J, with 10 bases between the two ends. This CDR3 has 15 amino acids. The CDR3 DNA follows: TGTGCCATCAGTGGGTTCTTGGGCTCTGGAAACACCATATATTTT. Translation: CAISGFLGSGNTIYF.

The sample holds many counts of this clonotype. The chain uses TRBV7-9 and TRBJ2-1, with 8 bases lining up with TRBD2. From germline, CDR1 is SEHNR and CDR2 FQNEAQ (reference sequence). The CDR3 is 17 residues long. With V trimmed by 2 bases and J by 10 bases, 16 bases remained unmatched. DNA for the CDR3: TGTGCCAGCAGCTTAAGGATTTTTGGGACTAGGAAAATGGAGCAGTTCTTC. Translated, it gives CASSLRIFGTRKMEQFF.

This chain uses TRBV28 with TRBJ1-2; tentatively, D is TRBD1 (6 bases). The germline gives CDR1 MDHEN, CDR2 SYDVKM. The CDR3 loop spans 13 amino acids. Trimming took 6 bases from V and 4 from J, leaving 12 bases between them. The CDR3 is CASRLGGAYGYTF. In DNA form, the CDR3 reads TGTGCCAGCAGATTAGGGGGGGCCTATGGCTACACCTTC.

The V call is TRBV28, the J call TRBJ1-2; TRBD1 is a possible D gene (5 bases). V shed 2 bases and J shed 7 bases, with 17 bases lying between them. CDR1 MDHEN and CDR2 SYDVKM come from the germline V gene. The length of the CDR3 is 15 residues. In nucleotides, the CDR3 is TGTGCCAGCAGTTTAGGTGGATGGGGGTCAAGTGGCTACACCTTC. Translated: CASSLGGWGSSGYTF.

The chain links TRBV6-2 or TRBV6-3 to TRBJ2-1, with D possibly being TRBD2 (6 bases). The CDR3 is 14 amino acids. The germline V gene has CDR1 MNHEY and CDR2 SVGEGT. Between the trimmed V and J ends, which lost 2 bases and 5 bases, there was a span of 10 bases. CDR3 in DNA: TGTGCCAGCAGTTACGATGCGGGAAACAATGAGCAGTTCTTC. This encodes CASSYDAGNNEQFF.

A few counts support this clonotype. The V and J genes are TRBV12-3 or TRBV12-4 and TRBJ2-5; 9 bases are shared with TRBD2. The CDR3 length is 15 residues. Unmatched junction bases numbered 10, after V lost 4 bases and J lost 7 bases. The CDR3 here is CASSWDSGRRGTQYF. Here the CDR3 DNA reads TGTGCCAGCAGTTGGGATAGCGGGAGAAGAGGGACCCAGTACTTC.

This clonotype was picked up many times. The chain is built from TRBV4-3 and TRBJ2-1, with D perhaps TRBD2 (6 bases). Germline assignment: CDR1 LGHNA and CDR2 YSLEER. Trimming took 0 bases from V and 2 from J, leaving 8 bases between them. The CDR3 consists of 15 residues. CDR3 residues: CASSQDPSAYNEQFF. The CDR3 DNA reads TGCGCCAGCAGCCAAGATCCTAGCGCCTACAATGAGCAGTTCTTC.

The chain is built from TRBV6-5 and TRBJ1-5; D is unclear. The V gene's germline CDR1 is MNHEY and CDR2 SVGAGI. There are 14 residues in the CDR3. Deletions cut 2 bases from V and 7 bases from J, with 12 bases between. In DNA, the CDR3 is TGTGCCAGCAGTTACGTTGGGGTACACCAGCCCCAGCATTTT. Protein: CASSYVGVHQPQHF.

This chain connects TRBV7-2 to TRBJ2-1; 7 positions agree with TRBD2. Germline V CDR1 and CDR2: SGHTA, FQGNSA. The trim removed 1 base at V and 4 bases at J, leaving 7 bases unmatched. The CDR3 totals 16 residues. CDR3 nucleotides: TGTGCCAGCAGCTTAGGTGGGTCTAGCGGATACAATGAGCAGTTCTTC. Its translation: CASSLGGSSGYNEQFF.

As concerns this clonotype: One end of the junction fails to match germline, which may point to a read error. The V and J genes are TRBV7-7 and TRBJ2-3; TRBD2 agrees at 9 bases. CDR1 and CDR2 (germline): SSHAT, FNYEAQ (reference sequence). This CDR3 region has 16 residues. The DNA of the CDR3 is TGTGCTAGCAGCTTAGCGGCGGGAGGGCCAACAGATACGCAGTATTTT. Its protein product is CASSLAAGGPTDTQYF.

This sequence joins TRBV28 and TRBJ1-5, with 10 bases fitting TRBD1. The ends lost 5 bases at V and 0 bases at J; junction bases unmatched: 10. The CDR3 is made up of 18 amino acids. The germline gives CDR1 MDHEN, CDR2 SYDVKM. This CDR3 reads CASSTTGQGLYSNQPQHF. CDR3 DNA: TGTGCCAGCAGTACAACGGGACAGGGGCTCTATAGCAATCAGCCCCAGCATTTT.

The CDR3 DNA reads TGTGCCAGCAGTCCGCCCATGGCCTACGAGCAGTACTTC. This translates into CASSPPMAYEQYF. The V call is TRBV6-1, the J call TRBJ2-7, with unresolved D. CDR3 size: 13 residues. V lost 5 bases and J 2 bases, leaving 10 bases between the germline ends. CDR1 and CDR2 (germline): MNHNS, SASEGT.

This clonotype was observed a handful of times. The chain uses TRBV11-2 and TRBJ1-5; TRBD1 might be the D (5 bases). The CDR3 loop spans 15 amino acids. From germline, CDR1 is SGHAT and CDR2 FQNNGV. The germline V and J ends were trimmed by 5 bases and 3 bases, with 14 bases remaining between them. CDR3 amino acids: CASSGTGHPNQPQHF. The CDR3, as DNA: TGTGCCAGCAGCGGGACCGGGCACCCCAATCAGCCCCAGCATTTT.